These 28 T cell receptor beta chains were sequenced from one sample in a study of T cells in women clearing cervical HPV infection. Assay used: immunoSEQ multiplex PCR; TCRdb lists only in-frame clones, some missing. This sample contains about 30,000 clones. The sequenced sample consisted of blood buffy coat. These receptors were taken from a woman aged 18-69 years with a cervical HPV16 infection that either progressed to CIN3+ or cleared (not recorded which).

As concerns this clone: The read gets to within 3 residues of the CDR3 end, and the germline J gene fills in the rest. This rearrangement joins TRBV5-1 to TRBJ2-1; 7 nucleotides agree with TRBD1. Trimming took 5 bases from V and 9 from J; bases not matched to a gene: 11. The V gene's germline CDR1 is SGHRS and CDR2 YFSETQ. CDR3 length: 14 amino acids. CDR3 in amino acids: CASRRTGDTGEQFF. Incomplete CDR3 DNA: TGCGCCAGCAGGAGAACAGGGGATACTGGTGAG.

As regards this clone: Read coverage stops 3 residues before the CDR3 terminus; the germline J gene supplies the remainder. The chain joins TRBV20-1 to TRBJ2-2; 8 positions agree with TRBD1. The CDR3 extends over 12 amino acids. The germline V gene has CDR1 DFQATT and CDR2 SNEGSKA (reference sequence). Incomplete CDR3 DNA: TGCAGTGCGAGTGACAGGGGCTCACCG. Translated: CSASDRGSP. The CDR3 reads in full as CSASDRGSPLFF.

A word on this clone: The DNA ends 3 residues before the CDR3 does, and the rest of the CDR3 is filled in from the germline J gene. The rearrangement joins TRBV20-1 to TRBJ2-2, with a weak D call TRBD2 (5 bases). Germline CDR1 reads DFQATT; CDR2 reads SNEGSKA (reference sequence). The ends were cut back, 3 bases at V and 4 bases at J, with 12 bases in the middle. The CDR3 consists of 14 residues. CDR3 sequence: CSARPGLLTGELFF. Incomplete CDR3 DNA: TGCAGTGCTAGGCCCGGACTTCTCACCGGGGAG.

As for this clone: The read ends 3 residues shy of where the CDR3 ends; the end is completed using the germline J gene. The rearrangement links TRBV20-1 to TRBJ1-2; 10 nucleotides match TRBD1. Germline CDR1 reads DFQATT; CDR2 reads SNEGSKA (reference sequence). The CDR3 runs to 15 residues. V shed 6 bases and J 7 bases; nucleotides not matched to a gene: 14. CDR3 bases read: TGCAGTGCCCACCGGGACAGGGGTTCTTGGGGTGGC. Protein product: CSAHRDRGSWGG. The full CDR3 reads CSAHRDRGSWGGYTF.

Notes on this clone: The read ends 3 residues shy of where the CDR3 ends; the end is completed using the germline J gene. The V and J genes are TRBV7-2 and TRBJ2-1; D is unresolved. Germline loops: CDR1 SGHTA, CDR2 FQGNSA. Trimming cost V 4 bases and J 4 bases, with 8 bases left between them. The CDR3 has 13 amino acids. The sequenced part of the CDR3 DNA is TGTGCCAGCAGCTCCGTGACTTACAATGAG. It translates to CASSSVTYNE. The full CDR3 protein is CASSSVTYNEQFF.

Worth noting for this clone: The read comes to an end 3 residues before the CDR3 does, leaving the germline J gene to fill in the end. J is TRBJ2-4 and V is TRBV28; the D is unclear. CDR1 is MDHEN, CDR2 SYDVKM, per germline. This CDR3 spans 12 amino acids. The CDR3 here is CASSLPGYAQYF. The sequenced part of the CDR3 DNA is TGTGCCAGCAGTTTACCCGGGTACGCT.

Turning to this clone: The read ends 3 residues before the CDR3 terminus; that terminus is restored from the germline J gene. The rearrangement joins TRBV5-4 to TRBJ1-1, with D unclear. CDR1 is SGHNT and CDR2 is YYREEE in the germline V gene (reference sequence). Trimming pared 0 bases from V and 1 base from J, leaving 7 bases between. This CDR3 is built from 14 residues. This chain's CDR3 is CASSLARANTEAFF. The DNA read from the CDR3 is TGTGCCAGCAGCTTGGCGAGGGCGAACACTGAA.

As regards this clone: The read gets to within 3 residues of the CDR3 end, and the germline J gene fills in the rest. The chain has TRBV20-1 and TRBJ2-3, with 9 bases matching TRBD2. Trimming at V came to 1 base and at J to 4 bases, leaving 15 bases not matched to a gene. The CDR3 has 18 amino acids. Germline V gives CDR1 DFQATT, CDR2 SNEGSKA (reference sequence). CDR3 amino acids: CSARGLGRGRAAADTQYF. CDR3 DNA (partial): TGCAGTGCTAGAGGCCTTGGGCGCGGGAGGGCGGCAGCAGATACG.

To note about this clone: The read gets to within 3 residues of the CDR3 end, and the germline J gene fills in the rest. The chain is built from TRBV5-1 and TRBJ2-3; D perhaps matches TRBD2 (5 bases). Germline V gene sequence: CDR1 SGHRS, CDR2 YFSETQ. Trimming shortened V by 7 bases and J by 1 base, and 7 bases separated the two germline ends. CDR3 length equals 12 residues. This chain's CDR3 is CASEGGTDTQYF. Incomplete CDR3 DNA: TGCGCCAGCGAGGGCGGCACAGATACG.

With respect to this clone: The CDR3 end lies 3 residues beyond the end of the read and is filled in from the germline J gene. This rearrangement joins TRBV30 to TRBJ2-6; D not resolved. CDR1 and CDR2 (germline): GTSNPN, SVGIG (reference sequence). This CDR3 region has 14 residues. Between the trimmed V and J ends, which lost 0 bases and 2 bases, there was a span of 5 bases. The CDR3 bases that were read are TGTGCCTGGAGTGTTAACACTGGGGCCAACGTC. Its translation: CAWSVNTGANV. From start to end, the CDR3 is CAWSVNTGANVLTF.

A note on this clone: The read halts 3 residues ahead of the CDR3 end, with the missing end drawn from the germline J gene. The chain has TRBV4-1 and TRBJ2-3, with 10 bases fitting TRBD2. With V trimmed by 3 bases and J by 2 bases, 5 bases remained unmatched. The CDR3 has 16 residues. The V gene's germline CDR1 is MGHRA and CDR2 YSYEKL. The sequenced part of the CDR3 DNA is TGCGCCAGCAGCCACCTGCTAGCGGGGGTCACAGATACG. Protein product: CASSHLLAGVTDT. The whole CDR3 region reads CASSHLLAGVTDTQYF.

Points on this clone: The CDR3 end is not reached by the read, which stops 3 residues before it; the germline J gene fills it in. V and J are TRBV2 and TRBJ2-5, with a possible D match to TRBD1 (6 bases). The ends were cut back, 6 bases at V and 5 bases at J, with 10 bases in the middle. This CDR3 is 12 amino acids long. The V gene's germline CDR1 is SNHLY and CDR2 FYNNEI. CDR3 DNA, as far as it was read: TGTGCCAGCAGGAACAGGGCGGAGACC. It translates to CASRNRAET. The full CDR3 is CASRNRAETQYF.

Remarks on this clone: Coverage ceases 3 residues before the CDR3 finishes, and the germline J gene fills in the end. The rearrangement joins TRBV2 to TRBJ2-4, with D perhaps TRBD1 (6 bases). Looked up from germline, CDR1 is SNHLY and CDR2 is FYNNEI. The CDR3 runs to 15 residues. Incomplete CDR3 DNA: TGTGCCAGCAGGGGTGGGCAGGGGTTGGCGAAAGGT. Amino acids: CASRGGQGLAKG. The full CDR3 protein is CASRGGQGLAKGQYF. Full variable domain (remainder filled in from reference TRBV2 and TRBJ2-4): EPEVTQTPSHQVTQMGQEVILRCVPISNHLYFYWYRQILGQKVEFLVSFYNNEISEKSEIFDDQFSVERPDGSNFTLKIRSTKLEDSAMYFCASRGGQGLAKGQYFGAGTRLSVL.

With respect to this clone: From the germline J gene comes the end of the CDR3, since the read stops 3 residues before it. The rearrangement joins TRBV14 to TRBJ2-5, with 15 bases matching TRBD2. From germline, CDR1 is SGHDN and CDR2 FVKESK. This CDR3 has 18 residues. Trimming at V came to 5 bases and at J to 0 bases, leaving 7 bases not matched to a gene. The sequenced part of the CDR3 DNA is TGTGCCAGCAGCTCCCGGGGGACTAGCGGGAGGCACCAAGAGACC. Its protein product is CASSSRGTSGRHQET. In full, the CDR3 reads CASSSRGTSGRHQETQYF.

As to this clone: The CDR3 is cut off 3 residues early in the read; its end comes from the germline J gene. This chain joins TRBV9 and TRBJ2-3, with 9 bases that match TRBD2. Germline lookup yields CDR1 SGDLS and CDR2 YYNGEE. V shed 3 bases and J 4 bases; nucleotides not matched to a gene: 9. The CDR3 is made up of 16 amino acids. CDR3 loop: CASSARSGSISDTQYF. Incomplete CDR3 DNA: TGTGCCAGCAGCGCCCGTAGCGGGAGTATCTCAGATACG. Complete variable domain (other parts from reference TRBV9 and TRBJ2-3): DSGVTQTPKHLITATGQRVTLRCSPRSGDLSVYWYQQSLDQGLQFLIQYYNGEERAKGNILERFSAQQFPDLHSELNLSSLELGDSALYFCASSARSGSISDTQYFGPGTRLTVL.

CDR3 amino acids: CASSQEEGHLSYEQYF. The part of the CDR3 DNA that was read is TGCGCCAGCAGCCAAGAAGAGGGACATCTCTCCTACGAG. The chain employs TRBV4-1 and TRBJ2-7; TRBD1 is a possible D gene (6 bases). The sequenced fragment ends 3 residues before the CDR3 boundary, so the rest is inferred from the germline J gene. Looked up from germline, CDR1 is MGHRA and CDR2 is YSYEKL. V was shortened by 0 bases and J by 0 bases, with 12 bases between the two germline ends. The CDR3 covers 16 residues.

A word on this clone: The sequenced fragment ends 3 residues before the CDR3 boundary, so the rest is inferred from the germline J gene. The rearrangement links TRBV7-2 to TRBJ1-2; D unclear. This CDR3 is built from 13 residues. Germline V gene sequence: CDR1 SGHTA, CDR2 FQGNSA. The CDR3 bases that were read are TGTGCCAGCAGCTTAAGCGGTACCGATGAC. It encodes CASSLSGTDD. The CDR3, in full, reads CASSLSGTDDYTF.

About this clone itself: The DNA ends 3 residues before the CDR3 does, and the rest of the CDR3 is filled in from the germline J gene. This sequence joins TRBV19 and TRBJ1-2; D unresolved. Germline values: CDR1 LNHDA, CDR2 SQIVND (reference sequence). This CDR3 is 13 amino acids long. Here the CDR3 reads CASSNSRTYDYTF. The part of the CDR3 DNA that was read is TGTGCCAGTAGTAACAGCCGCACCTACGAC.

A remark on this clone: The CDR3 goes on 3 residues after the read ends, and that part is filled in from the germline J gene. The genes are TRBV11-2 and TRBJ2-3; 8 bases map to TRBD2. The CDR3 contains 15 residues. The V gene's germline CDR1 is SGHAT and CDR2 FQNNGV. The CDR3 loop reads CASSPGKRGGETQYF. CDR3 bases read: TGTGCCAGCAGCCCAGGGAAACGGGGGGGGGAGACG.

About this clone: The CDR3 end is not reached by the read, which stops 3 residues before it; the germline J gene fills it in. This chain uses TRBV20-1 with TRBJ2-3; 9 positions match TRBD2. This CDR3 has 16 amino acids. Unmatched junction bases numbered 9, after V lost 0 bases and J lost 5 bases. Germline values: CDR1 DFQATT, CDR2 SNEGSKA (reference sequence). The sequenced part of the CDR3 DNA is TGCAGTGCTAGAGATTCCGCGGGAGGGCCCGGAGATACG. Amino acids: CSARDSAGGPGDT. The complete CDR3 protein is CSARDSAGGPGDTQYF.

As for this clone: The read ends 3 residues shy of where the CDR3 ends; the end is completed using the germline J gene. The chain links TRBV12-3 or TRBV12-4 to TRBJ2-3; D perhaps matches TRBD2 (6 bases). The CDR3 runs 15 residues. Trimming stripped 5 bases from V and 1 base from J, with 13 bases between. The CDR3 bases that were read are TGTGCCAGCAGTCAACGACTAGGGGGCACAGATACG. It yields the protein CASSQRLGGTDT. In full, the CDR3 is CASSQRLGGTDTQYF.

Regarding this clone: The read ends 3 residues before the CDR3 terminus; that terminus is restored from the germline J gene. This chain connects TRBV7-2 to TRBJ1-4; 10 bases are a match to TRBD1. CDR3 length equals 14 residues. Unmatched junction bases numbered 5, after V lost 5 bases and J lost 8 bases. Germline-derived CDR1 and CDR2 are SGHTA and FQGNSA. CDR3 in amino acids: CASSQGQGGEKLFF. The part of the CDR3 DNA that was read is TGTGCCAGCAGCCAAGGACAGGGGGGCGAAAAA. Variable domain in full (rest from reference TRBV7-2 and TRBJ1-4): GAGVSQSPSNKVTEKGKDVELRCDPISGHTALYWYRQSLGQGLEFLIYFQGNSAPDKSGLPSDRFSAERTGGSVSTLTIQRTQQEDSAVYLCASSQGQGGEKLFFGSGTQLSVL.

As regards this clone: The CDR3 end lies 3 residues beyond the end of the read and is filled in from the germline J gene. The J gene is TRBJ2-3, the V gene TRBV7-3, with 14 nucleotides matching TRBD2. V was pared by 8 bases and J by 5 bases, with 12 bases of the junction left unmatched. The CDR3 extends over 17 amino acids. Germline V CDR1 and CDR2: SGHTA, FQGTGA. The CDR3: CASSGTSGRRGRDTQYF. The sequenced CDR3 bases are TGTGCCAGCTCCGGGACTAGCGGGAGACGTGGGCGAGATACG. The variable domain in full, with the rest retrieved from reference TRBV7-3 and TRBJ2-3, is GAGVSQTPSNKVTEKGKYVELRCDPISGHTALYWYRQSLGQGPEFLIYFQGTGAADDSGLPNDRFFAVRPEGSVSTLKIQRTERGDSAVYLCASSGTSGRRGRDTQYFGPGTRLTVL.

As regards this clone: The read falls 3 residues short of the CDR3 end, and the missing part is taken from the germline J gene. V gene TRBV29-1 combines with J gene TRBJ2-3, with D perhaps TRBD1 (6 bases). CDR3 length: 14 amino acids. From germline, CDR1 is SQVTM and CDR2 ANQGSEA. CDR3 DNA (partial): TGCAGCGTTGACCCAGGGGTGAGGCAAGAGACG. This encodes CSVDPGVRQET. The full CDR3 protein is CSVDPGVRQETQYF.

Regarding this clone: Sequence at one end of the junction differs from germline and may be a read error. Read data end 3 residues before the CDR3 end; the end is taken from the germline J gene. The chain links TRBV11-2 to TRBJ2-5; maybe TRBD2 (5 bases). There are 12 residues in the CDR3. The germline CDR1 and CDR2 sequences are SGHAT and FQNNGV. The covered CDR3 bases are TGTGTCAGCGTAACGACGGGGGAGACC. Protein: CVSVTTGET. The complete CDR3 reads CVSVTTGETQYF. Full variable domain (rest looked up from reference TRBV11-2 and TRBJ2-5): EAGVAQSPRYKIIEKRQSVAFWCNPISGHATLYWYQQILGQGPKLLIQFQNNGVVDDSQLPKDRFSAERLKGVDSTLKIQPAKLEDSAVYLCVSVTTGETQYFGPGTRLLVL.

Regarding this clone: The observed sequence ends 3 residues before the CDR3 terminus, with the missing tail filled in from the germline J gene. This chain joins TRBV2 and TRBJ2-5, with no clear D. Germline V gene data show CDR1 as SNHLY and CDR2 as FYNNEI. Trimming shortened V by 10 bases and J by 2 bases, and 20 bases separated the two germline ends. This CDR3 contains 15 residues. The DNA read from the CDR3 is TGTGCCACCGTGGTCCAGAACCCGTCTCAAGAGACC. Translated: CATVVQNPSQET. The whole CDR3 region reads CATVVQNPSQETQYF.

On this clone: The CDR3 extends 3 residues past the end of the read, so its final part is completed from the germline J gene. The chain links TRBV19 to TRBJ1-5, with D perhaps matching TRBD1 (5 bases). The CDR3 sequence is 12 residues long. Trimming removed 7 bases at V and 9 bases at J, with 13 bases between. From germline, CDR1 is LNHDA and CDR2 SQIVND (reference sequence). Incomplete CDR3 DNA: TGTGCCAGTATTAGCTGGGGGGGGCCC. This sequence encodes CASISWGGP. The whole CDR3 is CASISWGGPQHF.

Concerning this clone: The sequenced fragment ends 3 residues before the CDR3 boundary, so the rest is inferred from the germline J gene. This chain links TRBV20-1 with TRBJ2-3; 7 positions match TRBD2. CDR3 length equals 14 residues. Germline loops: CDR1 DFQATT, CDR2 SNEGSKA (reference sequence). The DNA read from the CDR3 is TGCAGTGCTAGGGTGGCGGGAGCGGCTGAGACG. Encoded protein: CSARVAGAAET. The complete CDR3 protein is CSARVAGAAETQYF.